Given below is one T cell receptor (beta chain) in context. HIV-negative, healthy adults without recent acute infections or vaccinations were the donors. These data come from a study of shared clonotypes between healthy human individuals. Study processing details: For the immunoSEQ data, sequences were junction-only without quality scores, so filtering differed. Assay used: immunoSEQ multiplex PCR; TCRdb lists only in-frame clones, some missing. That table supplies the V and J calls and clone size; D and trimming were determined from the DNA. Among roughly 500,000 clones, approximately 81% were seen once, and the ten largest hold about 12%. Trimming stripped 6 bases from V and 3 bases from J, with 14 bases between. Per germline, CDR1 MGHRA and CDR2 YSYEKL. CDR3 length: 14 residues.

The TCR comes from a woman aged 40 to 50 in good health. Some clones in this sample may be carry-over from other donors' samples. Sequenced material: PBMCs. The gene calls are TRBV4-1 and TRBJ1-1, with D hard to call. The CDR3 reads CASSFRERDTEAFF. CDR3 nucleotides: TGCGCCAGCAGTTTTAGGGAGAGGGACACTGAAGCTTTCTTT.